The 32 T cell receptor beta chains below all came from one sample that was sequenced in a study of T cells in tuberculosis. Regarding time point: new active TB diagnosis, blood taken before or within 7 days of starting treatment. The method was immunoSEQ multiplex PCR; TCRdb's version includes in-frame clones alone and lacks a portion of them. The table has fewer than 40,000 clones, 86% seen once. The sample was PBMCs, taken at tuberculosis diagnosis. These receptor sequences come from an adult with tuberculosis.

The chain combines TRBV5-1 with TRBJ2-5, with TRBD2 matching over 9 bases. From germline, CDR1 is SGHRS and CDR2 YFSETQ. This CDR3 region has 15 residues. V was clipped by 0 bases and J by 4 bases; unmatched bases: 4. CDR3 protein: CASSLDLAGRETQYF. The CDR3 nucleotides are TGCGCCAGCAGCTTGGATCTAGCGGGAAGAGAGACCCAGTACTTC.

The V gene is TRBV28, the J gene TRBJ2-6; D perhaps matches TRBD2 (5 bases). Between the trimmed V and J ends, which lost 5 bases and 2 bases, there was a span of 19 bases. Germline V gives CDR1 MDHEN, CDR2 SYDVKM. This CDR3 has 18 amino acids. CDR3 sequence reads: CASSPLAGDPPGANVLTF. The DNA of the CDR3 is TGTGCCAGCAGTCCTCTAGCAGGAGATCCCCCTGGGGCCAACGTCCTGACTTTC.

CDR3 bases: TGTGCCAGCAGCTTCGGGACAGCCTATGGCTACACCTTC. Its protein is CASSFGTAYGYTF. The chain links TRBV5-4 to TRBJ1-2, with 7 bases fitting TRBD1. The CDR3 has 13 residues. V shed 2 bases and J 4 bases; nucleotides not matched to a gene: 2. Looked up from germline, CDR1 is SGHNT and CDR2 is YYREEE (reference sequence).

J is TRBJ2-7 and V is TRBV9; the D is unclear. With 2 bases removed from V and 6 bases from J, the gap between germline ends came to 15 bases. Germline CDR1 reads SGDLS; CDR2 reads YYNGEE. The CDR3 runs to 14 residues. The CDR3 bases are TGTGCCAGCAGCGTTGGCGGCCACACCTTCGAGCAGTACTTC. It is translated as CASSVGGHTFEQYF. Together with reference TRBV9 and TRBJ2-7, the CDR3 gives the full variable domain: DSGVTQTPKHLITATGQRVTLRCSPRSGDLSVYWYQQSLDQGLQFLIQYYNGEERAKGNILERFSAQQFPDLHSELNLSSLELGDSALYFCASSVGGHTFEQYFGPGTRLTVT.

V is TRBV7-8 and J is TRBJ2-7; TRBD2 agrees at 10 bases. The CDR3 loop spans 15 amino acids. Unmatched junction bases numbered 8, after V lost 5 bases and J lost 4 bases. The germline V gene encodes CDR1 SGHVS and CDR2 FQNEAQ. The DNA for the CDR3 is TGTGCCAGCAGCCCTCTAGCGGGAGAGGGTTACGAGCAGTACTTC. Translated, it gives CASSPLAGEGYEQYF.

CDR3 loop: CASSDQGNQPQHF. CDR3 sequence (DNA): TGTGCCAGCAGTGACCAGGGGAATCAGCCCCAGCATTTT. The rearrangement links TRBV6-1 to TRBJ1-5, with D possibly matching TRBD1 (6 bases). The V gene lost 3 bases and the J gene lost 4 bases, with 7 bases spanning the gap. Germline loops: CDR1 MNHNS, CDR2 SASEGT. The CDR3 has 13 residues.

CDR3 loop: CASSLGVHGGTQYF. CDR3 nucleotides: TGTGCCAGCAGCTTAGGGGTGCACGGGGGGACCCAGTACTTC. The chain has TRBV7-3 and TRBJ2-5; D perhaps matches TRBD2 (6 bases). The germline V gene encodes CDR1 SGHTA and CDR2 FQGTGA. Trimming removed 2 bases from V and 7 bases from J, with 14 bases in between. The CDR3 is 14 residues long. The full variable domain, rest sourced from reference TRBV7-3 and TRBJ2-5, is GAGVSQTPSNKVTEKGKYVELRCDPISGHTALYWYRQSLGQGPEFLIYFQGTGAADDSGLPNDRFFAVRPEGSVSTLKIQRTERGDSAVYLCASSLGVHGGTQYFGPGTRLLVL.

The genes are TRBV19 and TRBJ1-3; D is undetermined. Germline V gene sequence: CDR1 LNHDA, CDR2 SQIVND (reference sequence). This CDR3 comprises 15 residues. Deletions cut 3 bases from V and 0 bases from J, with 9 bases between. The CDR3 DNA follows: TGTGCCAGTAGTATCCCCCTGAGCTCTGGAAACACCATATATTTT. Translating it yields CASSIPLSSGNTIYF.

The rearrangement joins TRBV5-1 to TRBJ2-5, with 8 positions matching TRBD1. CDR1 and CDR2 from the germline V gene are SGHRS and YFSETQ. The V segment lost 7 bases and the J segment 2 bases; nucleotides outside the gene matches: 7. The length of the CDR3 is 14 residues. The CDR3 DNA follows: TGCGCCAGCTACTCGGGACAGGTACAAGAGACCCAGTACTTC. It translates to CASYSGQVQETQYF. The full variable domain, rest sourced from reference TRBV5-1 and TRBJ2-5, is KAGVTQTPRYLIKTRGQQVTLSCSPISGHRSVSWYQQTPGQGLQFLFEYFSETQRNKGNFPGRFSGRQFSNSRSEMNVSTLELGDSALYLCASYSGQVQETQYFGPGTRLLVL.

The chain joins TRBV30 to TRBJ2-7; 14 bases align to TRBD2. V lost 2 bases to trimming and J lost 2 bases; unmatched junction nucleotides: 29. The CDR3 has 24 amino acids. Germline V gives CDR1 GTSNPN, CDR2 SVGIG (reference sequence). The CDR3 nucleotides read TGTGCCTGGAGTCCCGGGCCGGGACTAGCGGGAGTTGGGCCTACCCTTCCGAGGACCTACGAGCAGTACTTC. It encodes CAWSPGPGLAGVGPTLPRTYEQYF. Based on the CDR3 plus reference TRBV30 and TRBJ2-7, the full variable domain is SQTIHQWPATLVQPVGSPLSLECTVEGTSNPNLYWYRQAAGRGLQLLFYSVGIGQISSEVPQNLSASRPQDRQFILSSKKLLLSDSGFYLCAWSPGPGLAGVGPTLPRTYEQYFGPGTRLTVT.

The table lists this clone with a count of one. The chain combines TRBV6-5 with TRBJ2-5; weak D call: TRBD2 (5 bases). Germline V gene sequence: CDR1 MNHEY, CDR2 SVGAGI. The CDR3 consists of 12 residues. Between the trimmed V and J ends, which lost 8 bases and 2 bases, there was a span of 9 bases. The CDR3 DNA reads TGTGCCAGCGGACCGGGGCAAGAGACCCAGTACTTC. As protein: CASGPGQETQYF.

The chain joins TRBV4-2 to TRBJ1-5, with 7 bases identical to TRBD1. The CDR3 consists of 15 residues. The germline V gene encodes CDR1 LGHNA and CDR2 YNFKEQ. Trimming at V came to 0 bases and at J to 6 bases, leaving 5 bases not matched to a gene. The CDR3 nucleotides read TGTGCCAGCAGCCAAGATGGGCAGGGGGGTCAGCCCCAGCATTTT. As protein: CASSQDGQGGQPQHF.

The chain joins TRBV6-5 to TRBJ2-5; tentatively, D is TRBD2 (7 bases). The CDR3 is 15 residues long. Germline V CDR1 and CDR2: MNHEY, SVGAGI. V was cut by 4 bases and J by 4 bases, with 16 bases left in between. CDR3 region: CASSSRGRGVETQYF. CDR3 coding DNA: TGTGCCAGCAGTTCCAGGGGCCGGGGGGTAGAGACCCAGTACTTC.

The gene calls are TRBV7-7 and TRBJ2-5; D uncertain. The CDR3 contains 12 residues. Trimming took off 4 bases at V and 10 bases at J, with 13 bases between the two ends. Germline V gene lookup returns CDR1 SSHAT and CDR2 FNYEAQ (reference sequence). This CDR3 is CASSSVWPYQYF. CDR3 bases: TGTGCCAGCAGCTCAGTCTGGCCTTACCAGTACTTC.

The chain employs TRBV18 and TRBJ1-5; 10 positions match TRBD1. This CDR3 is built from 15 residues. Germline V CDR1 and CDR2: KGHSH, LQKENI. V trimming: 2 bases; J trimming: 7 bases; junction bases outside the gene matches: 5. In DNA, the CDR3 is TGTGCCAGCTCACCAAGACAGGGGGCAGGGCAGCCCCAGCATTTT. It specifies CASSPRQGAGQPQHF.

The V gene is TRBV19, the J gene TRBJ1-3, with D possibly being TRBD1 (6 bases). This CDR3 region has 15 residues. Germline lookup yields CDR1 LNHDA and CDR2 SQIVND (reference sequence). V lost 7 bases to trimming and J lost 1 base, with 14 bases between them. This chain's CDR3 is CASKGQFTSGNTIYF. CDR3 bases: TGTGCCAGTAAAGGACAGTTCACTTCTGGAAACACCATATATTTT.

This chain joins TRBV4-1 and TRBJ2-1; TRBD2 matches 8 bases. Germline CDR1 is MGHRA and CDR2 is YSYEKL. After removal of 10 bases from V and 4 bases from J, the junction contained 9 bases not matched to a gene. The CDR3 has 14 amino acids. Here the CDR3 DNA reads TGCGCCACCCAACCGGGACTAGGATACAATGAGCAGTTCTTC. Residues: CATQPGLGYNEQFF.

The chain couples TRBV6-6 to TRBJ1-2, with D possibly TRBD1 on 6 matching bases. Germline V lookup: CDR1 MNHNY, CDR2 SVGAGI (reference sequence). V lost 0 bases, J lost 7 bases, and 15 bases lay in between. The CDR3 consists of 15 residues. In DNA, the CDR3 is TGTGCCAGCAGTTACTCGGGGGCCCCAGGTAGTGGCTACACCTTC. This codes for CASSYSGAPGSGYTF.

In this sample, this clone turned up once. One end of the junction varies from germline; a read error may be responsible. This chain connects TRBV5-4 to TRBJ2-7, with 7 bases identical to TRBD2. Germline V gives CDR1 SGHNT, CDR2 YYREEE (reference sequence). This CDR3 contains 16 residues. In nucleotides, the CDR3 is TGTGCCAGCAGCTGGGGGGGAAAACTCGGATCCTACGAGCTGTACTTC. It is translated as CASSWGGKLGSYELYF. Based on the CDR3 plus reference TRBV5-4 and TRBJ2-7, the full variable domain is ETGVTQSPTHLIKTRGQQVTLRCSSQSGHNTVSWYQQALGQGPQFIFQYYREEENGRGNFPPRFSGLQFPNYSSELNVNALELDDSALYLCASSWGGKLGSYELYFGPGTRLTVT.

This clone came up a few times. This chain joins TRBV29-1 and TRBJ1-5, with 7 nucleotides matching TRBD1. CDR3 length: 13 amino acids. V lost 5 bases and J lost 8; bases outside the gene matches: 9. Germline values: CDR1 SQVTM, CDR2 ANQGSEA. CDR3 DNA: TGCAGCGTTTCGACAGGGTTGTTTGAGCCCCAGCATTTT. As protein: CSVSTGLFEPQHF.

This clone was detected only once. V is TRBV9 and J is TRBJ2-7; 10 bases align to TRBD2. The germline gives CDR1 SGDLS, CDR2 YYNGEE. The length of the CDR3 is 16 residues. The J segment lost 4 bases and the V segment lost 0 bases, leaving 7 bases of the junction unmatched. The CDR3 DNA sequence: TGTGCCAGCAGCGTAGGTCGGACTAGCGGTATTTACGAGCAGTACTTC. It codes for CASSVGRTSGIYEQYF.

V is TRBV7-9 and J is TRBJ2-7; TRBD2 is a possible D gene (6 bases). V shed 1 base and J shed 7 bases, with 11 bases lying between them. Germline-derived CDR1 and CDR2 are SEHNR and FQNEAQ (reference sequence). The CDR3 length is 13 residues. CDR3 nucleotide sequence: TGTGCCAGCAGCTTAGAGGCAGGGAGGGAGCAGTACTTC. This gives the protein CASSLEAGREQYF.

The chain links TRBV5-4 to TRBJ2-7; tentative D call: TRBD1 (5 bases). Germline CDR1 is SGHNT and CDR2 is YYREEE (reference sequence). The CDR3 runs 13 residues. Trimming stripped 2 bases from V and 2 bases from J, with 8 bases between. The DNA for the CDR3 is TGTGCCAGCAGCTTCGGACATGCCTACGAGCAGTACTTC. It specifies CASSFGHAYEQYF.

The chain couples TRBV14 to TRBJ2-3; D is possibly TRBD1 (5 bases). Between the trimmed V and J ends, which lost 4 bases and 5 bases, there was a span of 7 bases. This CDR3 region has 12 residues. Germline V gene sequence: CDR1 SGHDN, CDR2 FVKESK. CDR3 DNA: TGTGCCAGCAGCCCCAGGGTAGATACGCAGTATTTT. It codes for CASSPRVDTQYF.

The V and J genes are TRBV7-8 and TRBJ2-3; 11 bases are a match to TRBD1. The CDR3 is 16 amino acids. Germline V gene sequence: CDR1 SGHVS, CDR2 FQNEAQ. V gave up 4 bases and J gave up 1 base; unmatched junction bases: 4. The CDR3 DNA reads TGTGCCAGCAGCTATCAGGACAGGGGGCGCACAGATACGCAGTATTTT. The encoded protein is CASSYQDRGRTDTQYF.

This sequence joins TRBV4-1 and TRBJ1-1, with D perhaps TRBD1 (5 bases). The CDR3 loop spans 13 amino acids. Germline V gives CDR1 MGHRA, CDR2 YSYEKL. The V end lost 3 bases, the J end lost 7 bases, and 12 bases lay between the germline ends. The CDR3 protein is CASSQSRVGEAFF. The CDR3 DNA sequence: TGCGCCAGCAGCCAGTCCAGGGTTGGTGAAGCTTTCTTT.

The chain links TRBV18 to TRBJ1-1; 7 bases match TRBD1. Unmatched junction bases numbered 7, after V lost 2 bases and J lost 4 bases. Germline V lookup: CDR1 KGHSH, CDR2 LQKENI. The CDR3 is 15 amino acids. The CDR3 nucleotides are TGTGCCAGCTCACCATCAAATCACAGGGGCACTGAAGCTTTCTTT. It is translated as CASSPSNHRGTEAFF.

The chain has TRBV27 and TRBJ2-3, with 12 positions matching TRBD2. The germline V gene has CDR1 MNHEY and CDR2 SMNVEV (reference sequence). V shed 3 bases, J shed 6 bases, and the junction held 16 bases outside the gene matches. The CDR3 has 19 amino acids. The CDR3: CASSLGFLAGGQGGDTQYF. In DNA form, the CDR3 reads TGTGCCAGCAGTTTGGGGTTCCTAGCGGGGGGGCAGGGCGGGGATACGCAGTATTTT.

V is TRBV29-1 and J is TRBJ2-1, with 7 bases lining up with TRBD2. The V gene's germline CDR1 is SQVTM and CDR2 ANQGSEA. The CDR3 totals 15 residues. The ends lost 6 bases at V and 0 bases at J; junction bases unmatched: 8. CDR3 nucleotides: TGCAGCGTGGGCAGCGGGGTTAGCTCCTACAATGAGCAGTTCTTC. This gives the protein CSVGSGVSSYNEQFF.

The V call is TRBV2, the J call TRBJ2-3; no firm D call. The germline gives CDR1 SNHLY, CDR2 FYNNEI. V lost 2 bases and J lost 1, with 13 bases in between. This CDR3 spans 16 amino acids. CDR3 sequence (DNA): TGTGCCAGCAGTGAATCTTTAGACTGGCGCACAGATACGCAGTATTTT. Protein: CASSESLDWRTDTQYF.

The chain is built from TRBV5-5 and TRBJ2-7, with a weak D call TRBD1 (6 bases). With 5 bases removed from V and 2 bases from J, the gap between germline ends came to 11 bases. The CDR3 length is 13 residues. CDR1 is SGHKS, CDR2 YYEKEE, per germline (reference sequence). The chain's CDR3 is CASSQQGAYEQYF. CDR3 nucleotides: TGTGCCAGCAGTCAACAGGGAGCCTACGAGCAGTACTTC.

CDR3 amino acids: CASSPQNEAFF. In DNA form, the CDR3 reads TGTGCCAGCTCACCCCAGAATGAAGCTTTCTTT. J is TRBJ1-1 and V is TRBV18; D gene unclear. V was trimmed by 3 bases and J by 7 bases, leaving 6 bases between them. The CDR3 has 11 amino acids. CDR1 and CDR2 from the germline V gene are KGHSH and LQKENI.